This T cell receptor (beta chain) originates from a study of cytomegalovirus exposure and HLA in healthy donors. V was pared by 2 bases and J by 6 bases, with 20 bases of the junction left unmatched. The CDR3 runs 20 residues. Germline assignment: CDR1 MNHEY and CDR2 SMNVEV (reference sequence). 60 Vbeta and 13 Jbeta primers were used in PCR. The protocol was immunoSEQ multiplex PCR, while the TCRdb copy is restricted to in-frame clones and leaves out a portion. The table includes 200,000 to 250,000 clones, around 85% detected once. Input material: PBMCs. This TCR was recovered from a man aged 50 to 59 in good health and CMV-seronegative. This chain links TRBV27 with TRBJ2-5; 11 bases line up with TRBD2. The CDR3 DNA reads TGTGCCAGCAGTTTAAGATACCCCCTGGTAGCGGGAGGGATTCAACAGACCCAGTACTTC. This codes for CASSLRYPLVAGGIQQTQYF.